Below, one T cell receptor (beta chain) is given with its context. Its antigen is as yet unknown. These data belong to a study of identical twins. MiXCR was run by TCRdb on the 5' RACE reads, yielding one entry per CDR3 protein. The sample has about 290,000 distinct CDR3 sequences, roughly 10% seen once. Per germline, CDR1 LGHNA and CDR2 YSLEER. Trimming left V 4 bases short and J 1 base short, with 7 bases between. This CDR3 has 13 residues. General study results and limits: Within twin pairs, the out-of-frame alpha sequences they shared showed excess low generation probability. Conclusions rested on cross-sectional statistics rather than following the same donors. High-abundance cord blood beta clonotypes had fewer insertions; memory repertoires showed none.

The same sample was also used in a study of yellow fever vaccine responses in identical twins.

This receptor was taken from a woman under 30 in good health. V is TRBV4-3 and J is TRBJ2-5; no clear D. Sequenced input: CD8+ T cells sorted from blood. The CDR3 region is CASSRDIQETQYF. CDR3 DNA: TGCGCCAGCAGCCGAGACATCCAAGAGACCCAGTACTTC.